Below are 21 T cell receptor beta chains sequenced from a single sample in a study of prognosis after radiotherapy for stage I lung cancer. Amplicons of TCR beta CDR3 were generated from genomic DNA by two-round multiplex PCR. Every TRBV and TRBJ gene had its own specific primer in first-round PCR. MiXCR, run by TCRdb on the multiplex PCR reads, gives a single entry per CDR3 protein. The table lists about 26,000 distinct CDR3 sequences, about 30% of them singletons. The specimen comprised PBMCs, sampled before or after stereotactic body radiation therapy (not recorded which). The receptor source for this set is a donor at least 50 years old with non-small cell lung cancer.

This clonotype was counted a few times. This may come from a read error, since a much larger clone is one base off. This chain connects TRBV9 to TRBJ1-2, with unresolved D. CDR1 is SGDLS, CDR2 YYNGEE, per germline. The CDR3 has 14 amino acids. The CDR3: CASSVDGTSYDYTF. The DNA for the CDR3 is TGTGCCAGCAGCGTCGACGGAACCTCCTATGACTACACCTTC.

There are many counts of this clonotype. The rearrangement joins TRBV9 to TRBJ2-3; 9 bases agree with TRBD1. The CDR3 consists of 17 residues. V lost 3 bases, J lost 1 base, and 9 bases stayed unmatched. Per the germline V gene, CDR1 is SGDLS and CDR2 is YYNGEE. Here the CDR3 DNA reads TGTGCCAGCAGCGCCCGAGGACAGGGGTTCGGCACAGATACGCAGTATTTT. This translates into CASSARGQGFGTDTQYF.

This clonotype showed up many times. A read error may explain this, as a much larger clone is one base away. The V call is TRBV5-1, the J call TRBJ2-7; 8 nucleotides match TRBD2. The CDR3 loop spans 14 amino acids. The trim removed 1 base at V and 6 bases at J, leaving 6 bases unmatched. Germline V gene sequence: CDR1 SGHRS, CDR2 YFSETQ. The CDR3 nucleotides read TGCGCCAGCAGCTTGTTTAGCGGGGCCTGCGAGCAGTACTTC. Translated, it gives CASSLFSGACEQYF.

CDR3 region: CASSSTSGSGSYNEQFF. Written as DNA, the CDR3 is TGTGCCAGCAGCTCAACTAGCGGGAGCGGCTCCTACAATGAGCAGTTCTTC. The chain joins TRBV7-9 to TRBJ2-1, with 11 positions matching TRBD2. CDR3 length equals 17 residues. CDR1 is SEHNR and CDR2 is FQNEAQ in the germline V gene (reference sequence). The V gene end was trimmed by 4 bases and the J gene end by 0 bases; junction bases not matched to a gene: 5.

This clonotype has at least ten counts. This chain uses TRBV18 with TRBJ2-5; no definite D call. CDR3 length: 14 amino acids. V lost 3 bases and J lost 2, with 10 bases in between. CDR1 and CDR2 from the germline V gene are KGHSH and LQKENI. The CDR3 reads CASSPGILQETQYF. DNA for the CDR3: TGTGCCAGCTCACCGGGGATCTTACAAGAGACCCAGTACTTC.

The chain uses TRBV27 and TRBJ2-7; a weak D match, TRBD1 (5 bases). CDR3 size: 15 residues. The ends were cut back, 5 bases at V and 1 base at J, with 15 bases in the middle. The germline V gene has CDR1 MNHEY and CDR2 SMNVEV (reference sequence). The CDR3: CASSPKQVSSYEQYF. The CDR3 DNA sequence: TGTGCCAGCAGTCCCAAACAGGTCTCGTCCTACGAGCAGTACTTC.

The sample holds many counts of this clonotype. The J gene is TRBJ2-5, the V gene TRBV5-1; TRBD1 might be the D (6 bases). V was trimmed by 5 bases and J by 2 bases, leaving 13 bases between them. The germline V gene encodes CDR1 SGHRS and CDR2 YFSETQ. This CDR3 is 14 amino acids long. CDR3 residues: CASSTTGQQETQYF. CDR3 bases: TGCGCCAGCAGTACCACAGGGCAGCAAGAGACCCAGTACTTC.

This clonotype was recorded many times. The chain uses TRBV7-9 and TRBJ2-3; 9 bases align to TRBD1. Trimming took 3 bases from V and 3 from J; bases not matched to a gene: 7. Germline V gives CDR1 SEHNR, CDR2 FQNEAQ (reference sequence). The CDR3 sequence is 16 residues long. The CDR3 DNA reads as TGTGCCAGCAGCTTCCGCTCGGGACAGGGTACAGATACGCAGTATTTT. This sequence encodes CASSFRSGQGTDTQYF.

This clonotype was seen many times. The J gene is TRBJ1-5, the V gene TRBV12-3 or TRBV12-4; 10 bases match TRBD1. The CDR3 length is 15 residues. J gave up 2 bases and V 3 bases, and 1 base lay outside the gene matches. CDR3: CASSFGQGGNQPQHF. The CDR3, as DNA: TGTGCCAGCAGTTTCGGACAGGGGGGCAATCAGCCCCAGCATTTT.

This clonotype was counted many times. This rearrangement joins TRBV25-1 to TRBJ2-2; D not certain. Per germline, CDR1 MGHDK and CDR2 SYGVNS. The CDR3 totals 14 residues. Trimming took 8 bases from V and 1 from J, leaving 11 bases between them. In DNA form, the CDR3 reads TGTGCCAGCGGCCCCCGATTGAACACCGGGGAGCTGTTTTTT. Amino acids: CASGPRLNTGELFF.

At least ten counts were recorded for this clonotype. The CDR3 sequence is CASSPGGTYEQYF. DNA of the CDR3: TGTGCCAGTAGCCCAGGGGGCACCTACGAGCAGTACTTC. This rearrangement joins TRBV19 to TRBJ2-7, with 8 bases identical to TRBD1. This CDR3 comprises 13 residues. CDR1 LNHDA and CDR2 SQIVND come from the germline V gene (reference sequence). V trimming: 6 bases; J trimming: 2 bases; junction bases outside the gene matches: 3.

The chain uses TRBV6-9 and TRBJ1-5, with TRBD1 as a possible D gene (6 bases). Per germline, CDR1 MNHGY and CDR2 SVAAGI. The CDR3 sequence is 15 residues long. V dropped 3 bases and J dropped 4 bases, with 13 bases sitting between them. Written as DNA, the CDR3 is TGTGCCAGCAGTTACGGGGGGCAGGGGAATCAGCCCCAGCATTTT. Encoded protein: CASSYGGQGNQPQHF.

This clonotype has ten or more counts. The V and J genes are TRBV29-1 and TRBJ2-5, with D possibly being TRBD2 (5 bases). The CDR3 spans 15 residues. V was shortened by 3 bases and J by 2 bases, with 16 bases between the two germline ends. From germline, CDR1 is SQVTM and CDR2 ANQGSEA. This CDR3 reads CSVELARGRQETQYF. CDR3 coding DNA: TGCAGCGTTGAGCTTGCACGGGGTCGACAAGAGACCCAGTACTTC. The entire variable domain, with the rest obtained from reference TRBV29-1 and TRBJ2-5, is as follows: SAVISQKPSRDICQRGTSLTIQCQVDSQVTMMFWYRQQPGQSLTLIATANQGSEATYESGFVIDKFPISRPNLTFSTLTVSNMSPEDSSIYLCSVELARGRQETQYFGPGTRLLVL.

With regard to this clonotype: One end of the junction fails to match germline, which may point to a read error. The chain carries TRBV5-1 and TRBJ2-5, with 8 bases fitting TRBD2. CDR1 and CDR2 from the germline V gene are SGHRS and YFSETQ. There are 17 residues in the CDR3. In DNA, the CDR3 is TGCGCCAGCAGCTTGGCCGGGAGGGGGGCCCGCCAAGGGACCAAGTACTTC. It translates to CASSLAGRGARQGTKYF.

A single count supports this clonotype. The chain joins TRBV6-1 to TRBJ1-2; 7 bases match TRBD1. CDR3 size: 14 residues. Germline V gene lookup returns CDR1 MNHNS and CDR2 SASEGT. The trim removed 6 bases at V and 5 bases at J, leaving 9 bases unmatched. For the CDR3, the DNA is TGTGCCAGCAGAGAAACAGGGGTCGGGTATGGCTACACCTTC. It encodes CASRETGVGYGYTF.

This clonotype appeared many times. This rearrangement joins TRBV9 to TRBJ2-7; 8 nucleotides agree with TRBD1. The CDR3 has 19 amino acids. CDR1 SGDLS and CDR2 YYNGEE come from the germline V gene. V dropped 3 bases and J dropped 2; count of bases not matched to a gene: 19. CDR3 in DNA: TGTGCCAGCAGCGCGTTGACCTTTCGGAGGACAGGGTTTACCTACGAGCAGTACTTC. Its protein product is CASSALTFRRTGFTYEQYF.

This clonotype was detected ten times or more. The chain joins TRBV19 to TRBJ2-5; D gene uncertain. Trimming pared 3 bases from V and 9 bases from J, leaving 14 bases between. CDR1 is LNHDA and CDR2 is SQIVND in the germline V gene (reference sequence). The CDR3 totals 13 residues. In DNA, the CDR3 is TGTGCCAGTAGTATTTCGGTCAGCAGCTCCCAGTACTTC. Its protein is CASSISVSSSQYF. Together with reference TRBV19 and TRBJ2-5, the CDR3 gives the full variable domain: DGGITQSPKYLFRKEGQNVTLSCEQNLNHDAMYWYRQDPGQGLRLIYYSQIVNDFQKGDIAEGYSVSREKKESFPLTVTSAQKNPTAFYLCASSISVSSSQYFGPGTRLLVL.

A remark on this clonotype: One end of the junction fails to match germline, which may point to a read error. The rearrangement uses TRBV18 and TRBJ2-7, with D unresolved. This CDR3 is 14 amino acids long. Germline V lookup: CDR1 KGHSH, CDR2 LQKENI. The CDR3 DNA sequence: TGTGCCAGCTCTCCTTCTATGGATGCTTACGATCAGTACTTC. Its protein is CASSPSMDAYDQYF.

This clonotype has a count of ten or more. The J gene is TRBJ1-2, the V gene TRBV5-1; 7 bases are shared with TRBD1. The V segment lost 5 bases and the J segment 7 bases; nucleotides outside the gene matches: 14. CDR3 size: 15 residues. Germline CDR1 and CDR2: SGHRS and YFSETQ. CDR3 amino acids: CASRGPGQVSVGYTF. CDR3 in DNA: TGCGCCAGCAGAGGCCCCGGACAGGTATCGGTTGGCTACACCTTC. Together with reference TRBV5-1 and TRBJ1-2, the CDR3 gives the full variable domain: KAGVTQTPRYLIKTRGQQVTLSCSPISGHRSVSWYQQTPGQGLQFLFEYFSETQRNKGNFPGRFSGRQFSNSRSEMNVSTLELGDSALYLCASRGPGQVSVGYTFGSGTRLTVV.

This clonotype was detected many times. The chain carries TRBV9 and TRBJ1-1; D uncertain. Germline V gene lookup returns CDR1 SGDLS and CDR2 YYNGEE. Trimming stripped 0 bases from V and 1 base from J, with 7 bases between. CDR3 length equals 14 residues. The CDR3 is CASSVDRGNTEAFF. The CDR3 DNA reads as TGTGCCAGCAGCGTAGACCGAGGGAACACTGAAGCTTTCTTT.

As for this clonotype: The junction and the germline gene differ at one end; a read error may be behind it. The V call is TRBV5-1, the J call TRBJ2-2, with 7 nucleotides matching TRBD2. CDR1 SGHRS and CDR2 YFSETQ come from the germline V gene. The CDR3 is 16 residues long. CDR3 nucleotides: TGCGCCTGCAGCCGACTAGCTGGGGTTGGTACCGGGGAGCTGTTTTTT. Its protein product is CACSRLAGVGTGELFF.